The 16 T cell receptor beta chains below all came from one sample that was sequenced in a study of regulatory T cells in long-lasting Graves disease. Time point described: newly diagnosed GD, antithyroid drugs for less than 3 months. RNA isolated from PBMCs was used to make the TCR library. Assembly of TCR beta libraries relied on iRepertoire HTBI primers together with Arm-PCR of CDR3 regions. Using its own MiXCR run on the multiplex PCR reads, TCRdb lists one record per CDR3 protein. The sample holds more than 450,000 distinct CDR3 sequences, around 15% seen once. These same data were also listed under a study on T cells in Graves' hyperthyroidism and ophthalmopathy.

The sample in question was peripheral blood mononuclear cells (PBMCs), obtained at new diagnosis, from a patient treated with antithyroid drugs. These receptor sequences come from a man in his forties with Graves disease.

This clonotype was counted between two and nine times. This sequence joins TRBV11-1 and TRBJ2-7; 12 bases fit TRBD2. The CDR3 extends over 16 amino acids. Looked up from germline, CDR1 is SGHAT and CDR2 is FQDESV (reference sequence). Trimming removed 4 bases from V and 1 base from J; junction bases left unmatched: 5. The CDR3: CASSSLGTSGSYEQYF. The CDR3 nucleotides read TGTGCCAGCAGCTCCCTCGGGACTAGCGGGTCCTACGAGCAGTACTTC. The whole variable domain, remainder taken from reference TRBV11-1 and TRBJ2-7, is EAEVAQSPRYKITEKSQAVAFWCDPISGHATLYWYRQILGQGPELLVQFQDESVVDDSQLPKDRFSAERLKGVDSTLKIQPAELGDSAMYLCASSSLGTSGSYEQYFGPGTRLTVT.

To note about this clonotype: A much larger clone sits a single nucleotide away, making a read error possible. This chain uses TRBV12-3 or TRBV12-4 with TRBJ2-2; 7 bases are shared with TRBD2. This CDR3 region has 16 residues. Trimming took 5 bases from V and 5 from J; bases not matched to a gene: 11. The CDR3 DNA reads TGTGCCAGCAGTCCCCCGGGAGGCGGGCGAACCGGGGAGCTGTTTTTT. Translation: CASSPPGGGRTGELFF.

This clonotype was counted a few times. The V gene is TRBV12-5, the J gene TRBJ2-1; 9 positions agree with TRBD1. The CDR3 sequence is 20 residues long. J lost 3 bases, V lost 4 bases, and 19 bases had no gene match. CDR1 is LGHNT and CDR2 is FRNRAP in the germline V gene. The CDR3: CASGSGSGTGLTGVYNEQFF. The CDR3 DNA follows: TGTGCTAGTGGTTCGGGCTCTGGGACAGGGTTGACGGGAGTCTACAATGAGCAGTTCTTC.

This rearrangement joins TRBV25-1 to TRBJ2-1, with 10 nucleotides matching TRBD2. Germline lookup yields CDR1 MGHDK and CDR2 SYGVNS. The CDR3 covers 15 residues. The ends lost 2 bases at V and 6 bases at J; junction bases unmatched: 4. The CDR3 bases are TGTGCCAGCAGTGAACTAGCGGGAGTAAGCAATGAGCAGTTCTTC. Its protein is CASSELAGVSNEQFF.

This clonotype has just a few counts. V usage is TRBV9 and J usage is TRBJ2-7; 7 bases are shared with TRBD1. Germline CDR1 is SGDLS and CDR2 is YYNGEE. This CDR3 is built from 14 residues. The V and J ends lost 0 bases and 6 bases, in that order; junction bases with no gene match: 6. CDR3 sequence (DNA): TGTGCCAGCAGCGTAGGGGACAGCCTTGGCGAGCAGTACTTC. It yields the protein CASSVGDSLGEQYF.

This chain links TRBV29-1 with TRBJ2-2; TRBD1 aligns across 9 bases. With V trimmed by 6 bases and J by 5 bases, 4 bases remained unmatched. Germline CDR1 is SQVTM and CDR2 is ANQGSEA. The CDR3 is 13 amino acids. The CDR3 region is CSVQGAVTGELFF. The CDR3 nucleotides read TGCAGCGTACAGGGGGCCGTGACCGGGGAGCTGTTTTTT.

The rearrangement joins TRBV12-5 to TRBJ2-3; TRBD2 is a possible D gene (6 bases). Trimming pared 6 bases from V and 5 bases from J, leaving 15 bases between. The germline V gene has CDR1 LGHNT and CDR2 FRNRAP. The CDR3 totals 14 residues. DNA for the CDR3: TGTGCTAGTGGCCTCGACGGGAGATTAGATACGCAGTATTTT. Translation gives CASGLDGRLDTQYF.

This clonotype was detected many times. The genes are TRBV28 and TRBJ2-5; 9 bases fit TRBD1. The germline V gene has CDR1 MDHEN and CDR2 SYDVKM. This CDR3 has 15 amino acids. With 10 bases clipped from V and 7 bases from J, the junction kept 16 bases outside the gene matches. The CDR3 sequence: CATLVGQGRAVTQYF. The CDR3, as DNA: TGTGCCACCCTCGTGGGACAGGGTCGGGCGGTGACCCAGTACTTC.

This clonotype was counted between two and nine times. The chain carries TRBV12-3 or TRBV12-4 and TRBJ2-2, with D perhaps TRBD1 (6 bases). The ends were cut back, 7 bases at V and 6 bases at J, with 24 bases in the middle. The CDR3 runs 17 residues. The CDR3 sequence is CASIRPPGQGGPGELFF. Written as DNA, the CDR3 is TGTGCCAGCATCCGCCCTCCGGGACAAGGTGGCCCCGGGGAGCTGTTTTTT.

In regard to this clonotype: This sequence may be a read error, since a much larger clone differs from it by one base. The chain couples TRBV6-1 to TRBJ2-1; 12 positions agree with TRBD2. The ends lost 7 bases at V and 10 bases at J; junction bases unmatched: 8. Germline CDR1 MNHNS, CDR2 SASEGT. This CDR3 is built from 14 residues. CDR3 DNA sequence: TGTGCCAGCACCCGACTAGCGGGAGACTACGAGCAGTTCTTC. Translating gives CASTRLAGDYEQFF.

CDR3 sequence: CASSKLFGLAGDEQYF. CDR3 coding DNA: TGTGCCAGCAGTAAGCTGTTTGGGCTAGCGGGAGACGAGCAGTACTTC. The chain combines TRBV28 with TRBJ2-7; TRBD2 matches 10 bases. Germline trimming cut 5 bases from V and 5 bases from J; bases unmatched to any gene: 12. This CDR3 spans 16 amino acids. Germline V gene data show CDR1 as MDHEN and CDR2 as SYDVKM. The full variable domain, in which reference TRBV28 and TRBJ2-7 provide the parts outside the CDR3, is DVKVTQSSRYLVKRTGEKVFLECVQDMDHENMFWYRQDPGLGLRLIYFSYDVKMKEKGDIPEGYSVSREKKERFSLILESASTNQTSMYLCASSKLFGLAGDEQYFGPGTRLTVT.

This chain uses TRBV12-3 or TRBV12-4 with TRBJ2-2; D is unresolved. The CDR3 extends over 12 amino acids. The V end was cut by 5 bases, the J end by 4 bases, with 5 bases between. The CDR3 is CASSPGTGELFF. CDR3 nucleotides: TGTGCCAGCAGTCCAGGCACCGGGGAGCTGTTTTTT.

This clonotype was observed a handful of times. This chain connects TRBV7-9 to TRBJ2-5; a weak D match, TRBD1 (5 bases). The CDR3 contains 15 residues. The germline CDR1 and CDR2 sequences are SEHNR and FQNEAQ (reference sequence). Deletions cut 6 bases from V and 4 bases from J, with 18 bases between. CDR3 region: CASSHVQGGGETQYF. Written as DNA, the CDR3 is TGTGCCAGCAGTCATGTCCAGGGCGGCGGAGAGACCCAGTACTTC.

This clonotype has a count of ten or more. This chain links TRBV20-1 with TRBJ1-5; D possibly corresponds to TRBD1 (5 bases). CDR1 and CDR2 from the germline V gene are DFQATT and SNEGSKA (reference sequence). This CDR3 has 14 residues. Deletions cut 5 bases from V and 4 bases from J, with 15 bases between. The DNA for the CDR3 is TGCAGTGCTCATCTTCGGGGGAAAAATCAGCCCCAGCATTTT. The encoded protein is CSAHLRGKNQPQHF.

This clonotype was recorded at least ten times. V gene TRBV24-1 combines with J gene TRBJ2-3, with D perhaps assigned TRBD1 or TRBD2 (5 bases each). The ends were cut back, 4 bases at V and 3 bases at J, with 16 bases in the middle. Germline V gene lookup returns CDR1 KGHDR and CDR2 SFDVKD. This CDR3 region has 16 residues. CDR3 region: CATSDQPAGRTDTQYF. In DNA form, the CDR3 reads TGTGCCACCAGTGACCAGCCGGCAGGGAGAACAGATACGCAGTATTTT.

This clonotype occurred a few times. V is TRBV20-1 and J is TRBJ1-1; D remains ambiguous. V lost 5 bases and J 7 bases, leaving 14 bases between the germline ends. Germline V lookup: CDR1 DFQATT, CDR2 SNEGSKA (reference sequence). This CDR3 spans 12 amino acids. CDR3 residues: CSASQDGREAFF. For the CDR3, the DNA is TGCAGTGCTTCCCAGGACGGACGTGAAGCTTTCTTT.